Detailed here is one TCR beta chain. This sample was taken from a study of CXCR3-negative and CXCR3-positive naive CD8 T cells. Germline lookup yields CDR1 SEHNR and CDR2 FQNEAQ (reference sequence). This CDR3 has 17 amino acids. Naive CD8+ T cells showed CD45RO-CCR7+CD27+CD95-. The libraries of TRB cDNA were constructed through 5' RACE using UMI labels. TCRdb reprocessed the 5' RACE reads and reports one entry per CDR3 protein, with no DNA. Recorded for this sample: about 53,000 distinct CDR3 sequences. Sequenced sample: naive CXCR3- CD8+ T cells from blood. Subset indicated: CD45RO-CCR7+CD27+CD95- naive CD8+ T cells lacking CXCR3 (TNR3-). The chain links TRBV7-9 to TRBJ1-4; the D gene TCRdb calls, TRBD1, cannot be checked with no DNA. The TCR sequence derives from a human donor in good health. Some clones in this sample may be carry-over from other donors' samples. CDR3: CASSQEAGSGVREKLFF.